This T cell receptor (beta chain) came from a study of T cell responses to AZD1222 COVID-19 vaccine. General study results and limits: Nearly half of unique spike-specific TCRs reportedly avoided B.1.351 and B.1.1.7 mutated regions.

Notes on this clone: What it binds is not known.

Measured with immunoSEQ multiplex PCR; TCRdb has only the in-frame clones, and not every one. The sample shows roughly 120,000 clones, about 86% of them seen only once. It was second doses at about 4 or about 12 weeks that were pooled. This CDR3 has 13 residues. V lost 2 bases and J lost 3, with 8 bases in between. The chain recombines TRBV12-3 or TRBV12-4 with TRBJ2-7; D gene ambiguous. The TCR was taken from an adult who received the AZD1222 COVID-19 vaccine. This material consisted of peripheral blood, taken 28 days after the second AZD1222 dose. CDR3 in DNA: TGTGCCAGCAGTTTAAGTCCCAGCTACGAGCAGTACTTC. The encoded protein is CASSLSPSYEQYF.